This TCR beta chain was sequenced in a study of T-cell reconstitution after alpha-beta-depleted transplantation in children. The germline V and J ends were trimmed by 3 bases and 2 bases, with 16 bases remaining between them. CDR3 length equals 15 residues. CDR1 is DFQATT, CDR2 SNEGSKA, per germline (reference sequence). In its sample, this clonotype was seen many times. Preparation of the TCRbeta library used unique molecular identifiers. A single record per CDR3 protein comes from TCRdb applying MiXCR to the PCR reads. This table holds roughly 590,000 distinct CDR3 sequences, roughly 17% found once.

This receptor was identified in a human donor who donated a stem cell graft to a child with acute myeloid leukemia. The sequencing here drew on PBMCs from the stem cell graft donor, taken from the stem cell graft. The J gene is TRBJ1-2, the V gene TRBV20-1; D gene ambiguous. In DNA form, the CDR3 reads TGCAGTGCTAGCCTAGCAGGACGATGGAACTATGGCTACACCTTC. It is translated as CSASLAGRWNYGYTF.